This TCR beta chain was sequenced in a study of control samples from healthy donors and cancer patients. In germline, CDR1 is SGHNT, CDR2 YYREEE (reference sequence). This CDR3 region has 13 residues. Trimming removed 6 bases from V and 8 bases from J, with 17 bases in between. Some clones are missing from TCRdb's copy, which holds only in-frame ones; the method was immunoSEQ multiplex PCR. This table has 100,000 to 150,000 clones, about 87% appearing once. This sequence joins TRBV5-4 and TRBJ1-2; a weak D match, TRBD1 (5 bases). Sequencing used blood. The source is a man in his sixties in good health. CDR3 coding DNA: TGTGCCAGCACCCCCCAGGGAATTTCGGGCTACACCTTC. It is translated as CASTPQGISGYTF.